This T cell receptor beta chain emerged from a study of CD8 T cells in Susac syndrome. Sequencing of TCR beta was performed on blood CD8+ T cells and on blood CD4+ T cells. RNA amounts of about 0.5 to 1 ug underwent reverse transcription with random hexamers. It was immunoSEQ multiplex PCR that amplified TCR beta CDR3 across 54 Vbeta and 13 Jbeta. TCRdb re-derived calls from the immunoSEQ multiplex PCR reads in MiXCR, one entry per CDR3 protein. Of 150,000 to 200,000 distinct CDR3 sequences listed, roughly 94% are singletons. CDR1 and CDR2 from the germline V gene are GTSNPN and SVGIG (reference sequence). The V end was cut by 5 bases, the J end by 6 bases, with 17 bases between. There are 14 residues in the CDR3.

Specimen: CD4+ T cells from PBMCs. The origin of this receptor is a human donor with multiple sclerosis. The gene calls are TRBV30 and TRBJ1-5; TRBD1 is a possible D gene (5 bases). CDR3 loop: CAWDKRGKGQPQHF. The CDR3 bases are TGTGCCTGGGACAAAAGGGGTAAGGGTCAGCCCCAGCATTTT. The full variable domain, in which reference TRBV30 and TRBJ1-5 provide the parts outside the CDR3, is SQTIHQWPATLVQPVGSPLSLECTVEGTSNPNLYWYRQAAGRGLQLLFYSVGIGQISSEVPQNLSASRPQDRQFILSSKKLLLSDSGFYLCAWDKRGKGQPQHFGDGTRLSIL.